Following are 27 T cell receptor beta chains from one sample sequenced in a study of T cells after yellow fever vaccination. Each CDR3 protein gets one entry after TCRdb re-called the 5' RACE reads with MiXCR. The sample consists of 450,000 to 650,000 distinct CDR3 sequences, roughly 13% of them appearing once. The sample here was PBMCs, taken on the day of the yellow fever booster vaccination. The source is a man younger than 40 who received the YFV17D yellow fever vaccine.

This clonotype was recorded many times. DNA of the CDR3: TGTGCCAGCACCAATACGGGGCGATACGAGCAGTACTTC. Its protein product is CASTNTGRYEQYF. This chain joins TRBV7-9 and TRBJ2-7; the D gene could be TRBD1 or TRBD2 (5 bases each). Germline CDR1 reads SEHNR; CDR2 reads FQNEAQ (reference sequence). V gave up 7 bases and J gave up 4 bases, with 14 bases separating them. The CDR3 length is 13 residues.

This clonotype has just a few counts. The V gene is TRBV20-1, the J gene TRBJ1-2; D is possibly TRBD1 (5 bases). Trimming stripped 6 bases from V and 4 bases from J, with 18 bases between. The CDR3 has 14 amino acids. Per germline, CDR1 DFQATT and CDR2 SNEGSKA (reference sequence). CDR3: CSANLRRDSYGYTF. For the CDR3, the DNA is TGCAGTGCAAACCTTCGACGGGACTCCTATGGCTACACCTTC.

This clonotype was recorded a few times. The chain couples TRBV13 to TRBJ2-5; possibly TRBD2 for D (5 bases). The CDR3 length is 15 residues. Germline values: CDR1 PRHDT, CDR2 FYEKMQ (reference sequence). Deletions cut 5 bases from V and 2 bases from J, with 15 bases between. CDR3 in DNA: TGTGCCAGCAGCAACCGGGATCGGAGGCAAGAGACCCAGTACTTC. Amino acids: CASSNRDRRQETQYF.

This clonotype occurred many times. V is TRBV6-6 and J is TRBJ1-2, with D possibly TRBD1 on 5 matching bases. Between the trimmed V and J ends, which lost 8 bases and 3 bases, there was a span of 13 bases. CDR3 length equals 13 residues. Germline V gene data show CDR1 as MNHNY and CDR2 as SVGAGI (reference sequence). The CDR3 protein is CASQIGGDYGYTF. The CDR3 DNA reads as TGTGCCAGCCAAATCGGGGGGGACTATGGCTACACCTTC.

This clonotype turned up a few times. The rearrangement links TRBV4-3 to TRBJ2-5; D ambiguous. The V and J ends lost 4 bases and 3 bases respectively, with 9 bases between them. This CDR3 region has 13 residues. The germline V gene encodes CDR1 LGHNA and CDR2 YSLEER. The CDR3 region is CASSPDDEETQYF. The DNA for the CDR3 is TGCGCCAGCAGCCCGGACGACGAAGAGACCCAGTACTTC.

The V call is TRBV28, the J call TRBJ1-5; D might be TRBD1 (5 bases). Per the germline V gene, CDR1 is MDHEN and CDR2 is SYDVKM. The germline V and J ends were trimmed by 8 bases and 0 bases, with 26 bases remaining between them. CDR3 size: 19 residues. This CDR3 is CASGSSGGANAYSNQPQHF. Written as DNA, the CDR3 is TGTGCCAGCGGATCCTCGGGTGGGGCCAACGCGTATAGCAATCAGCCCCAGCATTTT. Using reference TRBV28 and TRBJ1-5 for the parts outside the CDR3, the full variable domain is DVKVTQSSRYLVKRTGEKVFLECVQDMDHENMFWYRQDPGLGLRLIYFSYDVKMKEKGDIPEGYSVSREKKERFSLILESASTNQTSMYLCASGSSGGANAYSNQPQHFGDGTRLSIL.

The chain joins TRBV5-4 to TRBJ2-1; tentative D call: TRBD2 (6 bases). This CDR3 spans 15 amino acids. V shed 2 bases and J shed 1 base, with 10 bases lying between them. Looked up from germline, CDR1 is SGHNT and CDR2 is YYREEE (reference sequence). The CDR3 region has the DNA TGTGCCAGCAGCTTCGGGGGAGAATCCTACAATGAGCAGTTCTTC. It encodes CASSFGGESYNEQFF.

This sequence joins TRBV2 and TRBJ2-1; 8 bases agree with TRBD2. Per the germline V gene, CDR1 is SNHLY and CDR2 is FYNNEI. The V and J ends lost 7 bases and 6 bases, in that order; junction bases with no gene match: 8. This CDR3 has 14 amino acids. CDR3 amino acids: CASNSGTSRNEQFF. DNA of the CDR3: TGTGCCAGCAATTCGGGGACTAGTCGCAATGAGCAGTTCTTC.

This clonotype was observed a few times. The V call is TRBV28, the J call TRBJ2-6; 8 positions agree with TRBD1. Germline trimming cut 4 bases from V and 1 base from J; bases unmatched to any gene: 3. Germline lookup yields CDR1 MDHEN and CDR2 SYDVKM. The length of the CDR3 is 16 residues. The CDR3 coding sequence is TGTGCCAGCAGTTACGACAGGGGTTCTGGGGCCAACGTCCTGACTTTC. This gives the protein CASSYDRGSGANVLTF.

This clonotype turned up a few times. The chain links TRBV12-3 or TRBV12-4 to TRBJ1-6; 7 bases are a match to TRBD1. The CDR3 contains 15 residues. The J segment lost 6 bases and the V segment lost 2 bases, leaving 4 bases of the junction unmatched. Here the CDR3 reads CASSLSGTVNSPLHF. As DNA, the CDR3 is TGTGCCAGCAGTTTATCCGGGACAGTTAATTCACCCCTCCACTTT.

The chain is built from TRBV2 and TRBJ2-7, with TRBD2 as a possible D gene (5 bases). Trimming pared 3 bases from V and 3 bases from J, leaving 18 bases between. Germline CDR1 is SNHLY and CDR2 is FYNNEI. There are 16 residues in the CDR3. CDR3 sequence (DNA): TGTGCCAGCAGTGACATGGGGAGCCTCCTCGTCTACGAGCAGTACTTC. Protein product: CASSDMGSLLVYEQYF. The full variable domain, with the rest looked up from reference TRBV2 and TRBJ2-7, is EPEVTQTPSHQVTQMGQEVILRCVPISNHLYFYWYRQILGQKVEFLVSFYNNEISEKSEIFDDQFSVERPDGSNFTLKIRSTKLEDSAMYFCASSDMGSLLVYEQYFGPGTRLTVT.

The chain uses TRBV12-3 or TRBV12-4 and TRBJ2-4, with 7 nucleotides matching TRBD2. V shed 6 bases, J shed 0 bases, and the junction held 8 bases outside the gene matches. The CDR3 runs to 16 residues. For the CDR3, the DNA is TGTGCCAGCAGCCCCTTTCCGGGAGGAGCCAAAAACATTCAGTACTTC. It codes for CASSPFPGGAKNIQYF.

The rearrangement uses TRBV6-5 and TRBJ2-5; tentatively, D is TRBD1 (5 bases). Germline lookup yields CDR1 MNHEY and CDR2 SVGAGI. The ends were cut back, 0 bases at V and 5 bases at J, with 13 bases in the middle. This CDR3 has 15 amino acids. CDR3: CASSYSNRGLETQYF. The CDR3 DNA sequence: TGTGCCAGCAGTTACTCGAATAGGGGTTTGGAGACCCAGTACTTC.

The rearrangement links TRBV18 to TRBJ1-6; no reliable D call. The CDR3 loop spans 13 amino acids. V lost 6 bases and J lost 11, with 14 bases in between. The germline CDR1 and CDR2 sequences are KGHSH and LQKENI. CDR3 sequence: CASSPGGKAPLHF. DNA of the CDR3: TGTGCCAGCTCCCCGGGAGGAAAGGCACCCCTCCACTTT. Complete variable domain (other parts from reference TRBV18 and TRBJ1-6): NAGVMQNPRHLVRRRGQEARLRCSPMKGHSHVYWYRQLPEEGLKFMVYLQKENIIDESGMPKERFSAEFPKEGPSILRIQQVVRGDSAAYFCASSPGGKAPLHFGNGTRLTVT.

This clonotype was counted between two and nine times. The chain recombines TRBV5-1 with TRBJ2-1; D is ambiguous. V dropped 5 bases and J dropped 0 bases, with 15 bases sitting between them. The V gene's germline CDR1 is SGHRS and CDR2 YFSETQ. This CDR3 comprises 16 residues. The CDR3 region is CASRVSPGRSYNEQFF. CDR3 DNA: TGCGCCAGCAGAGTATCTCCAGGCCGCTCCTACAATGAGCAGTTCTTC.

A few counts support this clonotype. The CDR3 loop reads CSVAGLSTGELFF. CDR3 in DNA: TGCAGCGTTGCCGGACTTTCAACCGGGGAGCTGTTTTTT. The V and J genes are TRBV29-1 and TRBJ2-2, with a tentative D call TRBD2 (5 bases). The CDR3 has 13 residues. Trimming shortened V by 4 bases and J by 5 bases, and 11 bases separated the two germline ends. Germline V gene data show CDR1 as SQVTM and CDR2 as ANQGSEA.

CDR3 amino acids: CASSLGTSANTGELFF. CDR3 sequence (DNA): TGTGCCAGCAGCTTAGGGACTAGCGCGAACACCGGGGAGCTGTTTTTT. J is TRBJ2-2 and V is TRBV7-9; TRBD2 matches at 9 bases. The CDR3 loop spans 16 amino acids. With 1 base clipped from V and 0 bases from J, the junction kept 0 bases outside the gene matches. Germline CDR1 SEHNR, CDR2 FQNEAQ (reference sequence).

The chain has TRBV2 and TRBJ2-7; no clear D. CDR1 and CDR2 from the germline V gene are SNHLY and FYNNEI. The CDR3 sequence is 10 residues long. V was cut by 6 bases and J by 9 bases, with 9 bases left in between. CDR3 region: CASRGLGQYF. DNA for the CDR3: TGTGCCAGCAGGGGCTTGGGGCAGTACTTC.

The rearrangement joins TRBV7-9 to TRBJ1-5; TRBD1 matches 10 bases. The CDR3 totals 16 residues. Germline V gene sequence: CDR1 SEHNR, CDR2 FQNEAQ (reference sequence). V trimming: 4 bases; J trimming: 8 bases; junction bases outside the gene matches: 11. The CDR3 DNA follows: TGTGCCAGCAGCTCACACTCCGGACAGGGGGTTGAGCCCCAGCATTTT. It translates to CASSSHSGQGVEPQHF.

The DNA for the CDR3 is TGTGCCAGCAGCCCCGGAGGGTCCTACATGAATCAGCCCCAGCATTTT. Amino acids: CASSPGGSYMNQPQHF. The chain combines TRBV7-2 with TRBJ1-5; no firm D call. This CDR3 comprises 16 residues. Germline values: CDR1 SGHTA, CDR2 FQGNSA. Trimming left V 5 bases short and J 4 bases short, with 18 bases between.

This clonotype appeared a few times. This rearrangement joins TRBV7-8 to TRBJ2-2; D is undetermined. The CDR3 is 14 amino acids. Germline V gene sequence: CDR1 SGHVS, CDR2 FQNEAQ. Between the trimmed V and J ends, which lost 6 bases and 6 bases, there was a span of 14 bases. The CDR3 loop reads CASRRPGYPGELFF. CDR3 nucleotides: TGTGCCAGCAGGCGCCCGGGCTACCCCGGGGAGCTGTTTTTT.

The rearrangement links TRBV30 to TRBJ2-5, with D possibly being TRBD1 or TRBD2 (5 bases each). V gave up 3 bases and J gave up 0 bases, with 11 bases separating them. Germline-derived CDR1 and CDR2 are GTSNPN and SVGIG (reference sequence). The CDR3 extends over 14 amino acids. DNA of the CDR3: TGTGCCTGGAGACCCCCGGGGCACCAAGAGACCCAGTACTTC. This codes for CAWRPPGHQETQYF.

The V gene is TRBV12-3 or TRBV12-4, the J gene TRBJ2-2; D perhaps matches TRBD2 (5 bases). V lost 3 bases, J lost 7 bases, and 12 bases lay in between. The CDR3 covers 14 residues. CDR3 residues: CASSLGAFGGELFF. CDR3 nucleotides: TGTGCCAGCAGTTTGGGAGCCTTCGGCGGGGAGCTGTTTTTT.

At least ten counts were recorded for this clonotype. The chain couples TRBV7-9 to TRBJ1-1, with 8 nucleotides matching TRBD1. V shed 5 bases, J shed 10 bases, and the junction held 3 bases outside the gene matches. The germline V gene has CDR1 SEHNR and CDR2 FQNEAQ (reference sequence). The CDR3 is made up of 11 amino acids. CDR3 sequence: CASSPDRGAFF. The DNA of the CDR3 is TGTGCCAGCAGCCCCGACAGGGGAGCTTTCTTT.

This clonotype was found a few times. The CDR3 sequence is CASSHAGGKGGELFF. CDR3 sequence (DNA): TGCGCCAGCAGCCACGCAGGGGGCAAGGGCGGGGAGCTGTTTTTT. V usage is TRBV4-3 and J usage is TRBJ2-2; 8 bases are a match to TRBD1. The junction had 7 bases not matched to a gene; V was cut back by 3 bases and J by 7 bases. The CDR3 is 15 residues long. Germline CDR1 is LGHNA and CDR2 is YSLEER.

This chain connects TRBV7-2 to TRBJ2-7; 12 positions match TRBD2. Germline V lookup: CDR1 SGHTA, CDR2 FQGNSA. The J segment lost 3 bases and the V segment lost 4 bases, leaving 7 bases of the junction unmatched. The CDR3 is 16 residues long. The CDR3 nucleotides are TGTGCCAGCAGCTCCAAGGGGACTAGCGGGTTCTACGAGCAGTACTTC. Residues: CASSSKGTSGFYEQYF.

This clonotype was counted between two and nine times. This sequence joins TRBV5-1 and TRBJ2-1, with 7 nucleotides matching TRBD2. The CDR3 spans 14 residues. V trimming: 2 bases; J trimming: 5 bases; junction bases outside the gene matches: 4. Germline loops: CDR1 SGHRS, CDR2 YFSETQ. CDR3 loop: CASSLTSADNEQFF. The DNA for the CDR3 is TGCGCCAGCAGCTTAACTAGCGCTGACAATGAGCAGTTCTTC. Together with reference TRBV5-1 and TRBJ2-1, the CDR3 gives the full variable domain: KAGVTQTPRYLIKTRGQQVTLSCSPISGHRSVSWYQQTPGQGLQFLFEYFSETQRNKGNFPGRFSGRQFSNSRSEMNVSTLELGDSALYLCASSLTSADNEQFFGPGTRLTVL.